This TCR beta chain was retrieved from a study of cytomegalovirus exposure and HLA in healthy donors. Findings of the study overall: Trimming of TCR beta V- and J-genes showed a link, identified in a later analysis, to a missense DCLRE1C variant. Rarity characterized most TCR sequences, yet some public TCRs appeared in many donors. Associated with cytomegalovirus, according to the listing, were around 160 TCR beta chains.

Details on this clone: Its antigen remains unknown.

With 60 Vbeta and 13 Jbeta primers, the PCR was carried out. Sequencing used immunoSEQ multiplex PCR; TCRdb keeps in-frame clones, though not all of them. The data hold roughly 240,000 clones, with approximately 81% observed a single time. The CDR3 has 17 amino acids. CDR1 and CDR2 (germline): GTSNPN, SVGIG (reference sequence). The ends lost 2 bases at V and 5 bases at J; junction bases unmatched: 10. Sequencing used PBMCs. The gene calls are TRBV30 and TRBJ2-7; 15 bases agree with TRBD2. This receptor was identified in a girl aged 2 to 9 in good health and CMV-seronegative. CDR3 in amino acids: CAWSLPLGLAGGHEQYF. In DNA form, the CDR3 reads TGTGCCTGGAGTTTACCTTTGGGACTAGCGGGAGGCCACGAGCAGTACTTC.